These T cell receptor beta chains were read from a single sample in a study of PD-L1 blockade in urothelial cancer. Clones were read by immunoSEQ multiplex PCR, and TCRdb kept only the in-frame ones, dropping some. The data hold about 82,000 clones, with 90% observed a single time. The sequencing here drew on PBMCs, taken around atezolizumab (anti-PD-L1) treatment. These receptors originate from a man between 60 and 70 years old with urothelial cancer. CDR3s include the opening cysteine and the closing phenylalanine or tryptophan. The D gene is left open where the match is weak. Size is omitted from some rows. Given values are once, few, many or a class for expanded clones.

v_call: TRBV9; j_call: TRBJ2-5; clone_size: NA; d_call: NA; cdr3_aa: CASSVDGGETQYF; cdr3_nt: TGTGCCAGCAGCGTAGATGGAGGGGAGACCCAGTACTTC
v_call: TRBV5-8; j_call: TRBJ1-5; clone_size: NA; d_call: NA; cdr3_aa: CASSLVVRRDGNQPQHF; cdr3_nt: TGTGCCAGCAGCTTGGTGGTTAGGAGAGATGGCAATCAGCCCCAGCATTTT
v_call: TRBV11-2; j_call: TRBJ2-1; clone_size: NA; d_call: TRBD2; cdr3_aa: CASRAGASSYNEQFF; cdr3_nt: TGTGCCAGCAGAGCGGGGGCCAGCTCCTACAATGAGCAGTTCTTC
v_call: TRBV9; j_call: TRBJ1-1; clone_size: NA; d_call: TRBD1; cdr3_aa: CASSVRDRRDTEAFF; cdr3_nt: TGTGCCAGCAGCGTAAGGGACAGGAGAGATACTGAAGCTTTCTTT
v_call: TRBV11-1; j_call: TRBJ1-4; clone_size: NA; d_call: NA; cdr3_aa: CASSLHQGLGEKLFF; cdr3_nt: TGTGCCAGCAGCCTTCATCAGGGACTAGGGGAAAAACTGTTTTTT
v_call: TRBV30; j_call: TRBJ1-2; clone_size: NA; d_call: NA; cdr3_aa: CAWSGAGVYGYTF; cdr3_nt: TGTGCCTGGAGTGGTGCAGGGGTTTATGGCTACACCTTC
v_call: TRBV28; j_call: TRBJ2-7; clone_size: NA; d_call: TRBD2; cdr3_aa: CASAPLPSGNYEQYF; cdr3_nt: TGTGCCAGCGCCCCACTTCCTAGCGGTAACTACGAGCAGTACTTC
v_call: TRBV18; j_call: TRBJ2-2; clone_size: NA; d_call: NA; cdr3_aa: CASSPGAVGAGELFF; cdr3_nt: TGTGCCAGCTCACCAGGGGCTGTTGGGGCCGGGGAGCTGTTTTTT
v_call: TRBV7-2; j_call: TRBJ2-3; clone_size: NA; d_call: TRBD1; cdr3_aa: CASSQKGGQGSTDTQYF; cdr3_nt: TGTGCCAGCAGCCAGAAAGGGGGACAGGGATCCACAGATACGCAGTATTTT
v_call: TRBV5-1; j_call: TRBJ2-7; clone_size: NA; d_call: NA; cdr3_aa: CASSLGFFGDEQYF; cdr3_nt: NA
v_call: TRBV4-2; j_call: TRBJ2-5; clone_size: once; d_call: TRBD2; cdr3_aa: CASSPGLASQETQYF; cdr3_nt: TGTGCCAGCAGCCCTGGACTAGCGTCGCAAGAGACCCAGTACTTC
v_call: TRBV5-1; j_call: TRBJ1-2; clone_size: once; d_call: NA; cdr3_aa: CASSSGSNYGYTF; cdr3_nt: TGCGCCAGCAGCTCCGGGTCTAACTATGGCTACACCTTC
v_call: TRBV6-5; j_call: TRBJ2-3; clone_size: NA; d_call: NA; cdr3_aa: CASSYSRGAPDTQYF; cdr3_nt: TGTGCCAGCAGTTACTCGCGTGGGGCCCCGGATACGCAGTATTTT
v_call: TRBV18; j_call: TRBJ2-5; clone_size: NA; d_call: TRBD1; cdr3_aa: CASSPLGQGPQETQYF; cdr3_nt: TGTGCCAGCTCACCACTGGGACAGGGTCCACAAGAGACCCAGTACTTC
v_call: TRBV7-2; j_call: TRBJ2-7; clone_size: once; d_call: NA; cdr3_aa: CASRPGEDPYEQYF; cdr3_nt: TGTGCCAGCAGACCGGGGGAGGACCCCTACGAGCAGTACTTC
v_call: TRBV28; j_call: TRBJ2-2; clone_size: NA; d_call: NA; cdr3_aa: CASIPPRGAGTGELFF; cdr3_nt: TGTGCCAGCATCCCTCCCAGGGGCGCAGGGACCGGGGAGCTGTTTTTT
v_call: TRBV5-1; j_call: TRBJ2-7; clone_size: once; d_call: TRBD1; cdr3_aa: CASSLGQGAIYEQYF; cdr3_nt: TGCGCCAGCAGCTTAGGTCAGGGGGCCATTTACGAGCAGTACTTC
v_call: TRBV19; j_call: TRBJ2-6; clone_size: NA; d_call: TRBD1; cdr3_aa: CASSISSGTGSAGANVLTF; cdr3_nt: TGTGCCAGTAGTATTTCTTCTGGGACAGGCTCGGCGGGGGCCAACGTCCTGACTTTC
v_call: TRBV7-2; j_call: TRBJ2-4; clone_size: NA; d_call: NA; cdr3_aa: CASSLDGFWDNSVQYF; cdr3_nt: TGTGCCAGCAGCTTAGACGGCTTCTGGGACAATAGCGTTCAGTACTTC
v_call: TRBV7-2; j_call: TRBJ2-2; clone_size: NA; d_call: TRBD2; cdr3_aa: CASSLAGLAVPGELFF; cdr3_nt: TGTGCCAGCAGCTTAGCCGGGCTAGCGGTCCCCGGGGAGCTGTTTTTT
v_call: TRBV5-4; j_call: TRBJ2-7; clone_size: NA; d_call: TRBD1; cdr3_aa: CASSAGQGMSSYEQYF; cdr3_nt: TGTGCCAGCAGCGCCGGACAGGGGATGAGCTCCTACGAGCAGTACTTC
v_call: TRBV18; j_call: TRBJ1-2; clone_size: NA; d_call: NA; cdr3_aa: CASSPPTVYGYTF; cdr3_nt: TGTGCCAGCTCACCACCGACAGTCTATGGCTACACCTTC
v_call: TRBV28; j_call: TRBJ1-1; clone_size: NA; d_call: NA; cdr3_aa: CASSSPVNTEAFF; cdr3_nt: TGTGCCAGCAGTTCCCCTGTGAACACTGAAGCTTTCTTT
v_call: TRBV7-9; j_call: TRBJ2-1; clone_size: NA; d_call: TRBD2; cdr3_aa: CASSGLAGSNEQFF; cdr3_nt: TGTGCCAGCAGCGGACTAGCGGGGTCCAATGAGCAGTTCTTC
v_call: TRBV7-2; j_call: TRBJ1-2; clone_size: NA; d_call: TRBD1; cdr3_aa: CASSFPDRSYGYTF; cdr3_nt: TGTGCCAGCAGCTTCCCGGACAGGTCCTATGGCTACACCTTC
v_call: TRBV4-2; j_call: TRBJ2-7; clone_size: NA; d_call: NA; cdr3_aa: CASSQFVAEKSYEQYF; cdr3_nt: TGTGCCAGCAGCCAGTTCGTAGCGGAAAAATCCTACGAGCAGTACTTC
v_call: TRBV5-3; j_call: TRBJ2-1; clone_size: NA; d_call: NA; cdr3_aa: CARSWSGEQFF; cdr3_nt: TGTGCCAGAAGCTGGTCGGGGGAGCAGTTCTTC
v_call: TRBV11-1; j_call: TRBJ2-1; clone_size: once; d_call: TRBD2; cdr3_aa: CASSLGLAGVYEQFF; cdr3_nt: TGTGCCAGCAGCTTAGGACTAGCGGGAGTTTATGAGCAGTTCTTC
v_call: TRBV9; j_call: TRBJ2-1; clone_size: NA; d_call: TRBD2; cdr3_aa: CASSVYSGGYNEQFF; cdr3_nt: TGTGCCAGCAGCGTATATAGCGGGGGTTACAATGAGCAGTTCTTC
v_call: TRBV6-5; j_call: TRBJ2-1; clone_size: NA; d_call: NA; cdr3_aa: CASSALANSVNEQFF; cdr3_nt: TGTGCCAGCAGCGCACTAGCTAACTCGGTGAATGAGCAGTTCTTC
v_call: TRBV10-3; j_call: TRBJ2-1; clone_size: NA; d_call: TRBD2; cdr3_aa: CAISPSRASGTYNEQFF; cdr3_nt: TGTGCCATCAGTCCCTCAAGGGCTAGCGGGACCTACAATGAGCAGTTCTTC
v_call: TRBV6-6; j_call: TRBJ1-2; clone_size: NA; d_call: TRBD1; cdr3_aa: CASRSEGQGIFGYTF; cdr3_nt: TGTGCCAGCAGATCTGAGGGACAGGGAATTTTTGGCTACACCTTC
v_call: TRBV9; j_call: TRBJ1-6; clone_size: once; d_call: NA; cdr3_aa: CASSVDFNSPLHF; cdr3_nt: TGTGCCAGCAGCGTTGACTTTAATTCACCCCTCCACTTT
v_call: TRBV7-2; j_call: TRBJ2-3; clone_size: once; d_call: NA; cdr3_aa: CASSLQRTTDTQYF; cdr3_nt: TGTGCCAGCAGCTTACAGCGGACCACAGATACGCAGTATTTT
v_call: TRBV7-5; j_call: TRBJ2-7; clone_size: NA; d_call: NA; cdr3_aa: CVRSLEQAPYEQYF; cdr3_nt: TGTGTCAGAAGCTTAGAACAGGCCCCCTACGAGCAGTACTTC